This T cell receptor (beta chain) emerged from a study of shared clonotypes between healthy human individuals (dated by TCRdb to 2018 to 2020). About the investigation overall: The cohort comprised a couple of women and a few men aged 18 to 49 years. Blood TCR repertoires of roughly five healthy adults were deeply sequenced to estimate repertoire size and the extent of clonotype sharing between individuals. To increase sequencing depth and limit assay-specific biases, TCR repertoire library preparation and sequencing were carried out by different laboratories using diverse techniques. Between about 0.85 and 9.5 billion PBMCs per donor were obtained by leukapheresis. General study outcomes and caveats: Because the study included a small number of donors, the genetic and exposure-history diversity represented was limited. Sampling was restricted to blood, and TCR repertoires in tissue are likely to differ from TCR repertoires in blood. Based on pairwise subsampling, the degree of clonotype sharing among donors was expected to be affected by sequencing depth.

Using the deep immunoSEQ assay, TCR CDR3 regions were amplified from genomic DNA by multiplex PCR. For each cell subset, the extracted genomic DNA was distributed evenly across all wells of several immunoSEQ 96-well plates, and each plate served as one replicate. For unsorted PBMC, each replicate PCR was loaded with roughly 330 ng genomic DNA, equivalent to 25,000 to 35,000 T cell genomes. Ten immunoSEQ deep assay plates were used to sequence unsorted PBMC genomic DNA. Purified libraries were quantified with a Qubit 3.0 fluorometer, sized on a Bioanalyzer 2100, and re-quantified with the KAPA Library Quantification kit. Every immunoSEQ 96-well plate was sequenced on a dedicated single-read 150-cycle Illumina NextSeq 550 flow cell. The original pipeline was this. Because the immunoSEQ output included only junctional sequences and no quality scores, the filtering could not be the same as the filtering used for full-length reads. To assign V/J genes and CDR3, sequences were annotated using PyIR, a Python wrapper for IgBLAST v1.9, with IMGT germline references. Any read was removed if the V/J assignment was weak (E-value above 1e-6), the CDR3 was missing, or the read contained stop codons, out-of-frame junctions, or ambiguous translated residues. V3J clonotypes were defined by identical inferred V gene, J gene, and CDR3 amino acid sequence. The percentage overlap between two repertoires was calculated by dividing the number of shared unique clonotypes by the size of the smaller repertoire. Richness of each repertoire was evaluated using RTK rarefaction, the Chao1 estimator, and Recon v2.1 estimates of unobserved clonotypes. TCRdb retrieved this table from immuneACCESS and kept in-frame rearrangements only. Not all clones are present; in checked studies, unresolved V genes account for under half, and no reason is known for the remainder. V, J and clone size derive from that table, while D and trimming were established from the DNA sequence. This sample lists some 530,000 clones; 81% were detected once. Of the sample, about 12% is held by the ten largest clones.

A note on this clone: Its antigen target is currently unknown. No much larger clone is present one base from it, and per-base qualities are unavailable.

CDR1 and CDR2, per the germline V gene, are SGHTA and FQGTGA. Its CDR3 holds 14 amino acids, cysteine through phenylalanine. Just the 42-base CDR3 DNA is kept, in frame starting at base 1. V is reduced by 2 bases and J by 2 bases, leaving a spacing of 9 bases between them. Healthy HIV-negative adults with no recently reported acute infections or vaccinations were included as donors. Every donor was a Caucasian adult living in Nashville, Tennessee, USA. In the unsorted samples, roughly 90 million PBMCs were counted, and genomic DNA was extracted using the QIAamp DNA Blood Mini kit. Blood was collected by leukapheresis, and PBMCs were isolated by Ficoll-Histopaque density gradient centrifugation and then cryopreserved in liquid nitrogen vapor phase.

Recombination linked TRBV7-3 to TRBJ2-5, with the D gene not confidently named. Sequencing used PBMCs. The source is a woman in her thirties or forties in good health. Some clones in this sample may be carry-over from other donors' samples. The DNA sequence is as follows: TGTGCCAGCAGCTTAGGCACGATACAAGAGACCCAGTACTTC. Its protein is CASSLGTIQETQYF.